The clone carrying this TCR beta chain is a singleton in its sample. The CDR3 runs to 14 residues. Trimming stripped 2 bases from V and 0 bases from J, with 7 bases between. Germline assignment: CDR1 KGHSY and CDR2 FQNENV. Measured with immunoSEQ multiplex PCR; TCRdb has only the in-frame clones, and not every one. Here the sample spans tens of thousands of clones, under 90% being singletons. This sample was included in a study of blood T cell repertoires in COVID-19. Overall study context: PBMCs, B-cell-depleted T cells, or T cells were the source of the cDNA or gDNA that made up the material.

The material sequenced was peripheral blood. This TCR was recovered from a man between 65 and 85 years old with acute or convalescent COVID-19. This chain uses TRBV16 with TRBJ1-1; D unresolved. The chain's CDR3 is CASSQGMMNTEAFF. The CDR3 nucleotides are TGTGCCAGCAGCCAAGGCATGATGAACACTGAAGCTTTCTTT.